This TCR beta chain comes out of a study of radiation and T cells in renal cell carcinoma. Study observations and caveats: Pretreatment tumor biopsies were lacking, so baseline clonotypes are unknown. From baseline, blood top tumor clonotypes peaked at 2 weeks post-radiation.

Generated by immunoSEQ multiplex PCR, the TCRdb table keeps only in-frame clones and is missing some. The sample holds 130,000 to 150,000 clones, 70% to 90% seen once. In the case of this clone: Its antigen is not identified.

The time point here: baseline pretreatment blood. Treatment specified: 15 Gy SBRT to primary tumor, nephrectomy 4 weeks later. After SBRT, blood was collected at 2 and 4 weeks, plus baseline. The receptor was isolated from a woman aged 45-65 years with renal cell carcinoma. Material: blood, obtained from a patient whose treatment included radiotherapy and nephrectomy.

This CDR3 reads CASSLDPSANYGYTF. The DNA of the CDR3 is TGTGCCAGCAGCTTAGATCCCTCCGCTAACTATGGCTACACCTTC. The rearrangement links TRBV11-2 to TRBJ1-2, with D unresolved. The CDR3 covers 15 residues. Germline CDR1 SGHAT, CDR2 FQNNGV. V was clipped by 0 bases and J by 0 bases, with 8 bases between them.